This T cell receptor (beta chain) originates from a study of OX40 agonist ivuxolimab in advanced cancers. The ends lost 3 bases at V and 4 bases at J; junction bases unmatched: 10. Germline assignment: CDR1 MDHEN and CDR2 SYDVKM. There are 17 residues in the CDR3. Method: immunoSEQ multiplex PCR; TCRdb's copy keeps in-frame clones and lacks some. In the table there are tens of thousands of clones, approximately 87% of which are singletons. Specimen: CD4+ or CD8+ T cells sorted from blood, collected in a trial of the OX40 agonist ivuxolimab. V usage is TRBV28 and J usage is TRBJ2-2, with 8 bases lining up with TRBD1. The TCR comes from an adult with an advanced solid tumor such as melanoma, head and neck, liver or kidney cancer. The CDR3 region has the DNA TGTGCCAGCAGTTTCCTTATACAGGGGGATATCACCGGGGAGCTGTTTTTT. Its protein product is CASSFLIQGDITGELFF.